The 13 T cell receptor beta chains given below trace back to one sample, sequenced in a study of shared clonotypes between healthy human individuals. TCRdb's table, derived via immunoSEQ multiplex PCR, lists solely in-frame clones and lacks some. The repertoire has around 2.3 million clones, around 95% of them found once; the top ten carry roughly 0.13%. The specimen sequenced was naive CD4+ T cells sorted from blood. Subset indicated: CD45RA+ positively selected. These receptors all come from a young man in good health.

This chain connects TRBV5-8 to TRBJ2-5; 12 nucleotides agree with TRBD2. The V gene's germline CDR1 is SGHTS and CDR2 YDEGEE. V lost 4 bases to trimming and J lost 1 base; unmatched junction nucleotides: 8. CDR3 length: 17 residues. CDR3 nucleotides: TGTGCCAGCAGCCCGCTGACTAGCGGGAGTGGCCAAGAGACCCAGTACTTC. This sequence encodes CASSPLTSGSGQETQYF.

Points on this clone: Other DNA sequences of this sample code for an identical CDR3. This chain uses TRBV18 with TRBJ2-3, with 8 positions matching TRBD1. The CDR3 runs to 15 residues. The trim removed 1 base at V and 1 base at J, leaving 1 base unmatched. The germline CDR1 and CDR2 sequences are KGHSH and LQKENI. CDR3 DNA: TGTGCCAGCTCACCACAACAGGGGGGCACAGATACGCAGTATTTT. Its translation: CASSPQQGGTDTQYF.

To note about this clone: One end of the junction fails to match germline, which may point to a read error. The V call is TRBV7-7, the J call TRBJ2-1; tentative D call: TRBD1 (6 bases). The CDR3 contains 14 residues. Germline V gene data show CDR1 as SSHAT and CDR2 as FNYEAQ (reference sequence). CDR3 sequence reads: CASSSAGVYNEQFF. As DNA, the CDR3 is TGTGCTAGCAGCTCCGCAGGGGTCTACAATGAGCAGTTCTTC.

This rearrangement joins TRBV2 to TRBJ2-7, with a tentative D call TRBD1 (6 bases). The V gene lost 6 bases and the J gene lost 2 bases, with 17 bases spanning the gap. CDR3 length equals 15 residues. Germline CDR1 and CDR2: SNHLY and FYNNEI. The CDR3 bases are TGTGCCAGCAGGGAAAGACAGGTCCCAACCTACGAGCAGTACTTC. Translation: CASRERQVPTYEQYF.

This clone appeared once. Relative to the germline gene, one junction end is altered; a read error may explain this. The CDR3 loop is CASSSTVQGTQYF. CDR3 coding DNA: TGTGCCAGCAGTTCGACAGTCCAAGGGACCCAGTACTTC. V and J are TRBV6-5 and TRBJ2-5, with D possibly matching TRBD1 (5 bases). Germline V gene data show CDR1 as MNHEY and CDR2 as SVGAGI. The CDR3 is 13 residues long.

The chain is built from TRBV6-5 and TRBJ1-2, with a weak D call TRBD1 (5 bases). Germline lookup yields CDR1 MNHEY and CDR2 SVGAGI. V was clipped by 5 bases and J by 8 bases, with 12 bases between them. The CDR3 totals 12 residues. The CDR3 DNA follows: TGTGCCAGCAGTCGGGACCACCGGGGCTACACCTTC. This sequence encodes CASSRDHRGYTF.

As to this clone: The identical CDR3 is also encoded by other nucleotide sequences in the sample. The J gene is TRBJ2-2, the V gene TRBV5-1; no firm D call. This CDR3 is 12 amino acids long. Germline values: CDR1 SGHRS, CDR2 YFSETQ. The V end was cut by 5 bases, the J end by 2 bases, with 4 bases between. The CDR3 sequence is CASSVNTGELFF. For the CDR3, the DNA is TGCGCCAGCAGTGTAAACACCGGGGAGCTGTTTTTT.

The V call is TRBV7-6, the J call TRBJ2-7; 9 bases line up with TRBD1. V dropped 6 bases and J dropped 4; count of bases not matched to a gene: 10. Germline assignment: CDR1 SGHVS and CDR2 FNYEAQ. This CDR3 comprises 15 residues. The CDR3 DNA reads as TGTGCCAGCAGGGAAGGGGACAGGGACTGGTACGAGCAGTACTTC. It yields the protein CASREGDRDWYEQYF.

The chain joins TRBV5-5 to TRBJ1-3; TRBD1 aligns across 10 bases. CDR1 SGHKS and CDR2 YYEKEE come from the germline V gene (reference sequence). The ends lost 4 bases at V and 2 bases at J; junction bases unmatched: 3. This CDR3 spans 15 amino acids. The chain's CDR3 is CASSRDRGPGNTIYF. The DNA for the CDR3 is TGTGCCAGCAGCCGGGACAGGGGACCTGGAAACACCATATATTTT.

This clone was seen only a few times. The identical CDR3 is also encoded by other nucleotide sequences in the sample. The chain uses TRBV5-1 and TRBJ2-7, with TRBD1 matching 7 bases. Losses at the gene ends were 4 bases for V and 4 bases for J; bases not matched to a gene: 2. In germline, CDR1 is SGHRS, CDR2 YFSETQ. The CDR3 covers 12 residues. The DNA of the CDR3 is TGCGCCAGCAGCCGGGACAGTTACGAGCAGTACTTC. It translates to CASSRDSYEQYF.

This clone was seen a single time. This chain connects TRBV7-2 to TRBJ2-7; 10 bases agree with TRBD2. In germline, CDR1 is SGHTA, CDR2 FQGNSA. The CDR3 contains 14 residues. The trim removed 7 bases at V and 2 bases at J, leaving 5 bases unmatched. The CDR3 DNA follows: TGTGCCAGCACCCCAGCGGGAGGGCCCTACGAGCAGTACTTC. This encodes CASTPAGGPYEQYF.

This chain uses TRBV30 with TRBJ1-4, with D possibly being TRBD1 (6 bases). The CDR3 has 15 amino acids. Germline-derived CDR1 and CDR2 are GTSNPN and SVGIG (reference sequence). The V end was cut by 2 bases, the J end by 3 bases, with 13 bases between. CDR3: CAWSKARQANEKLFF. CDR3 DNA sequence: TGTGCCTGGAGTAAAGCAAGACAGGCTAATGAAAAACTGTTTTTT. The complete variable domain, with remaining parts taken from reference TRBV30 and TRBJ1-4, reads SQTIHQWPATLVQPVGSPLSLECTVEGTSNPNLYWYRQAAGRGLQLLFYSVGIGQISSEVPQNLSASRPQDRQFILSSKKLLLSDSGFYLCAWSKARQANEKLFFGSGTQLSVL.

The genes are TRBV15 and TRBJ2-7, with D unresolved. This CDR3 comprises 15 residues. Germline assignment: CDR1 LNHNV and CDR2 YYDKDF (reference sequence). The germline V and J ends were trimmed by 0 bases and 2 bases, with 11 bases remaining between them. CDR3 nucleotides: TGTGCCACCAGCAGAGATCAGGTTCCTACCTACGAGCAGTACTTC. It specifies CATSRDQVPTYEQYF.